A single sample is the source of the 20 T cell receptor beta chains below, sequenced in a study of PD-L1 blockade in urothelial cancer. Libraries were prepared by immunoSEQ multiplex PCR; TCRdb keeps only in-frame clonotypes and omits some of them. The table includes about 72,000 clones, 86% detected once. Time point meaning: pretreatment peripheral blood. Material: PBMCs, obtained around atezolizumab (anti-PD-L1) treatment. These receptors were obtained from a man aged 55 to 70 with urothelial cancer.

This chain connects TRBV4-1 to TRBJ2-7; 7 bases are a match to TRBD1. This CDR3 has 14 amino acids. Trimming cost V 3 bases and J 1 base; bases outside gene matches: 3. CDR1 is MGHRA, CDR2 YSYEKL, per germline. For the CDR3, the DNA is TGCGCCAGCAGCCACTACAGGGGTTCCTACGAGCAGTACTTC. Encoded protein: CASSHYRGSYEQYF.

The chain combines TRBV9 with TRBJ1-5, with TRBD1 matching 10 bases. After removal of 4 bases from V and 2 bases from J, the junction contained 21 bases not matched to a gene. CDR1 is SGDLS, CDR2 YYNGEE, per germline. CDR3 size: 21 residues. Written as DNA, the CDR3 is TGTGCCAGCAGCCCCCAAAAAAAAGGCGGGGACAGGGGTAATGGCAATCAGCCCCAGCATTTT. This sequence encodes CASSPQKKGGDRGNGNQPQHF.

The chain uses TRBV7-2 and TRBJ2-2; 7 bases match TRBD1. CDR3 length: 15 amino acids. Germline CDR1 reads SGHTA; CDR2 reads FQGNSA. V gave up 1 base and J gave up 7 bases; unmatched junction bases: 6. The CDR3 nucleotides read TGTGCCAGCAGCTTAGTCCAAACAGGGGTCGGGGAGCTGTTTTTT. Translated, it gives CASSLVQTGVGELFF. The full variable domain, completed using reference TRBV7-2 and TRBJ2-2, is GAGVSQSPSNKVTEKGKDVELRCDPISGHTALYWYRQSLGQGLEFLIYFQGNSAPDKSGLPSDRFSAERTGGSVSTLTIQRTQQEDSAVYLCASSLVQTGVGELFFGEGSRLTVL.

CDR3 DNA: TGTGCCAGCAGTCGGGGCGGGGGGAACTCCTACGAGCAGTACTTC. Its translation: CASSRGGGNSYEQYF. This chain joins TRBV7-9 and TRBJ2-7; 8 bases map to TRBD2. Trimming took 6 bases from V and 0 from J; bases not matched to a gene: 7. From germline, CDR1 is SEHNR and CDR2 FQNEAQ (reference sequence). This CDR3 region has 15 residues.

V and J are TRBV7-2 and TRBJ1-1; D gene unclear. Germline CDR1 reads SGHTA; CDR2 reads FQGNSA. V gave up 0 bases and J gave up 5 bases, with 7 bases separating them. The CDR3 is made up of 13 amino acids. The CDR3 here is CASSLAVRTEAFF. The CDR3 nucleotides read TGTGCCAGCAGCTTAGCGGTCAGGACTGAAGCTTTCTTT.

V and J are TRBV7-2 and TRBJ1-2; 9 positions agree with TRBD1. Trimming removed 1 base from V and 4 bases from J; junction bases left unmatched: 4. Germline V gene sequence: CDR1 SGHTA, CDR2 FQGNSA. CDR3 length: 15 residues. CDR3 residues: CASSLGMGQGYGYTF. The CDR3 nucleotides are TGTGCCAGCAGCTTAGGGATGGGACAGGGCTATGGCTACACCTTC.

The sample holds one count of this clone. The rearrangement links TRBV29-1 to TRBJ1-1; TRBD1 is a possible D gene (6 bases). CDR1 and CDR2 (germline): SQVTM, ANQGSEA. This CDR3 is built from 14 residues. V lost 2 bases and J lost 1, with 11 bases in between. The DNA of the CDR3 is TGCAGCGTTGAAACTCGAGGGGGGAACACTGAAGCTTTCTTT. It is translated as CSVETRGGNTEAFF.

The chain couples TRBV6-4 to TRBJ1-2; 7 nucleotides align to TRBD1. V dropped 3 bases and J dropped 8; count of bases not matched to a gene: 6. The CDR3 totals 13 residues. The germline CDR1 and CDR2 sequences are MRHNA and SNTAGT. The CDR3 DNA follows: TGTGCCAGCAGTGAAACAGGGGTCCAGGGCTACACCTTC. Translated, it gives CASSETGVQGYTF.

This chain links TRBV19 with TRBJ1-1; TRBD1 aligns across 8 bases. The CDR3 runs to 14 residues. Trimming removed 2 bases from V and 2 bases from J; junction bases left unmatched: 1. Germline CDR1 is LNHDA and CDR2 is SQIVND (reference sequence). In DNA, the CDR3 is TGTGCCAGTAGTATACAGGGGGCTAACACTGAAGCTTTCTTT. Translating gives CASSIQGANTEAFF. Using reference TRBV19 and TRBJ1-1 for the parts outside the CDR3, the full variable domain is DGGITQSPKYLFRKEGQNVTLSCEQNLNHDAMYWYRQDPGQGLRLIYYSQIVNDFQKGDIAEGYSVSREKKESFPLTVTSAQKNPTAFYLCASSIQGANTEAFFGQGTRLTVV.

The chain uses TRBV2 and TRBJ2-1; D remains ambiguous. This CDR3 spans 14 amino acids. The germline gives CDR1 SNHLY, CDR2 FYNNEI. V was pared by 8 bases and J by 0 bases, with 11 bases between. The DNA of the CDR3 is TGTGCCAGCTCGCCCGAGAGCTCCTACAATGAGCAGTTCTTC. Protein product: CASSPESSYNEQFF. Drawing the rest from reference TRBV2 and TRBJ2-1, the complete variable domain is EPEVTQTPSHQVTQMGQEVILRCVPISNHLYFYWYRQILGQKVEFLVSFYNNEISEKSEIFDDQFSVERPDGSNFTLKIRSTKLEDSAMYFCASSPESSYNEQFFGPGTRLTVL.

The J gene is TRBJ1-4, the V gene TRBV27, with D unclear. Trimming cost V 4 bases and J 4 bases, with 10 bases left between them. The CDR3 has 14 amino acids. Germline loops: CDR1 MNHEY, CDR2 SMNVEV (reference sequence). The CDR3 bases are TGTGCCAGCAGTTCGCGGGTCCATAATGAAAAACTGTTTTTT. This encodes CASSSRVHNEKLFF.

The CDR3 sequence: CASSRWEDFTDTQYF. The CDR3 region has the DNA TGTGCCAGCAGCCGGTGGGAGGACTTCACAGATACGCAGTATTTT. V gene TRBV14 combines with J gene TRBJ2-3, with D possibly TRBD2 on 6 matching bases. Trimming left V 4 bases short and J 2 bases short, with 13 bases between. Germline CDR1 and CDR2: SGHDN and FVKESK. The CDR3 has 15 amino acids.

The V and J genes are TRBV4-1 and TRBJ1-2; D possibly corresponds to TRBD1 (5 bases). The CDR3 covers 15 residues. Trimming stripped 5 bases from V and 3 bases from J, with 16 bases between. CDR1 is MGHRA and CDR2 is YSYEKL in the germline V gene. The CDR3 DNA is TGCGCCAGCAGCGAGCGGGACGGTGGCCACTATGGCTACACCTTC. Encoded protein: CASSERDGGHYGYTF.

This chain uses TRBV10-3 with TRBJ2-3; D unresolved. V was clipped by 4 bases and J by 6 bases, with 5 bases between them. The CDR3 spans 11 residues. CDR1 is ENHRY and CDR2 is SYGVKD in the germline V gene. CDR3 in DNA: TGTGCCATCAGTGCTGTGGATACGCAGTATTTT. Residues: CAISAVDTQYF.

This sequence joins TRBV10-3 and TRBJ1-2, with D possibly TRBD1 on 6 matching bases. The CDR3 is 13 residues long. Germline V gives CDR1 ENHRY, CDR2 SYGVKD. V lost 4 bases and J 3 bases, leaving 9 bases between the germline ends. The CDR3 loop is CAISGGGDYGYTF. The DNA of the CDR3 is TGTGCCATCAGTGGCGGGGGCGACTATGGCTACACCTTC.

This chain links TRBV27 with TRBJ2-6; weak D call: TRBD1 (5 bases). This CDR3 has 16 residues. V lost 5 bases and J lost 0, with 11 bases in between. Germline V lookup: CDR1 MNHEY, CDR2 SMNVEV (reference sequence). The CDR3 coding sequence is TGTGCCAGCAGTGGTAGACAGCTCTCTGGGGCCAACGTCCTGACTTTC. Translated: CASSGRQLSGANVLTF.

This chain uses TRBV30 with TRBJ1-5; 7 nucleotides align to TRBD1. Losses at the gene ends were 1 base for V and 4 bases for J; bases not matched to a gene: 7. The CDR3 has 15 residues. CDR1 and CDR2 from the germline V gene are GTSNPN and SVGIG (reference sequence). CDR3 in amino acids: CAWSGPGQLNQPQHF. The CDR3 DNA sequence: TGTGCCTGGAGTGGACCGGGACAGCTTAATCAGCCCCAGCATTTT.

The chain combines TRBV6-4 with TRBJ2-2; 8 bases map to TRBD1. The CDR3 covers 14 residues. The junction had 4 bases not matched to a gene; V was cut back by 6 bases and J by 4 bases. Germline assignment: CDR1 MRHNA and CDR2 SNTAGT. The CDR3 loop reads CASSRTGTTGELFF. The CDR3 nucleotides read TGTGCCAGCAGCCGGACAGGGACCACCGGGGAGCTGTTTTTT.

The chain couples TRBV5-1 to TRBJ1-2; weak D call: TRBD1 (6 bases). There are 14 residues in the CDR3. Germline assignment: CDR1 SGHRS and CDR2 YFSETQ. Trimming shortened V by 4 bases and J by 1 base, and 11 bases separated the two germline ends. The CDR3 spells CASSQTGLNYGYTF. CDR3 nucleotide sequence: TGCGCCAGCAGCCAGACAGGCCTTAACTATGGCTACACCTTC.

The rearrangement uses TRBV10-1 and TRBJ2-1; 8 bases align to TRBD2. There are 15 residues in the CDR3. Germline-derived CDR1 and CDR2 are WNHNN and SYGVQD (reference sequence). The J segment lost 7 bases and the V segment lost 3 bases, leaving 8 bases of the junction unmatched. CDR3 sequence reads: CASSEGRGGDNEQFF. Here the CDR3 DNA reads TGCGCCAGCAGTGAAGGACGGGGGGGTGATAATGAGCAGTTCTTC.